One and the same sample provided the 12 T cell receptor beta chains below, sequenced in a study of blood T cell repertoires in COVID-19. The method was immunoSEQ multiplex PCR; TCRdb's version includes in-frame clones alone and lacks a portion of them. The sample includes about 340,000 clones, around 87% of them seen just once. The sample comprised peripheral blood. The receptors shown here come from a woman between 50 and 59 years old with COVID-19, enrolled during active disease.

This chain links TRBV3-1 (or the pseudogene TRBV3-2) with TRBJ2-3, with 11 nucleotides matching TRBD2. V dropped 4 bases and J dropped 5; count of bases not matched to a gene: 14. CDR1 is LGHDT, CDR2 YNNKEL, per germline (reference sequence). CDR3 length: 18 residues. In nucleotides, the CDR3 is TGTGCCAGCAGCCCCACTATGATAGCGGGAGGGCCAGTAGATACGCAGTATTTT. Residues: CASSPTMIAGGPVDTQYF.

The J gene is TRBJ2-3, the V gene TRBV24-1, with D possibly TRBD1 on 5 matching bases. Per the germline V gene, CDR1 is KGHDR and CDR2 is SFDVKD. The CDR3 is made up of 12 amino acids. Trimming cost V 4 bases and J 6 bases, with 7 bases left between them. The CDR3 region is CATSDRADTQYF. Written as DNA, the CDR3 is TGTGCCACCAGTGACAGGGCGGATACGCAGTATTTT.

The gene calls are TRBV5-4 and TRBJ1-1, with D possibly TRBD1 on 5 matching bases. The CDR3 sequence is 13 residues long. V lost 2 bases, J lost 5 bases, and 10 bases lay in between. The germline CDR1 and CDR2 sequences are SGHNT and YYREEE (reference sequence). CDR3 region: CASSFQGGTEAFF. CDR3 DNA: TGTGCCAGCAGCTTCCAGGGAGGGACTGAAGCTTTCTTT.

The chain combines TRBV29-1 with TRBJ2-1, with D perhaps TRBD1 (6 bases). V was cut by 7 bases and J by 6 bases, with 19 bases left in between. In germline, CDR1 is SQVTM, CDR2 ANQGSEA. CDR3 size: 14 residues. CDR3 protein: CSADPAQGSNEQFF. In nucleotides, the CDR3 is TGCAGCGCTGACCCAGCCCAGGGGAGCAATGAGCAGTTCTTC.

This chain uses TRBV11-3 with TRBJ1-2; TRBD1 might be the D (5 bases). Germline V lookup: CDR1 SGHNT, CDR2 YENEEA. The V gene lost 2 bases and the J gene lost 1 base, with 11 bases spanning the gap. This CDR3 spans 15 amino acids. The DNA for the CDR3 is TGTGCCAGCAGCTTAATGGGGCTCGTTAACTATGGCTACACCTTC. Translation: CASSLMGLVNYGYTF.

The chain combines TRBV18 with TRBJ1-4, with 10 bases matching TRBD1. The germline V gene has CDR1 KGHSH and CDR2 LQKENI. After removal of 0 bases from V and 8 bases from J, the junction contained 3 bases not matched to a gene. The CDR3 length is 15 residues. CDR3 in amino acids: CASSPPDRGSEKLFF. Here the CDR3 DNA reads TGTGCCAGCTCACCACCGGACAGGGGGTCAGAAAAACTGTTTTTT.

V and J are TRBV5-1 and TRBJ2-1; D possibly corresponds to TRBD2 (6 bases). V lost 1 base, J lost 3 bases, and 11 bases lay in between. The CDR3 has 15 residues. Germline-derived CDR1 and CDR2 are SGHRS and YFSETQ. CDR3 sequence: CASSLTGESYNEQFF. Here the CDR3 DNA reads TGCGCCAGCAGCTTGACGGGAGAGAGCTACAATGAGCAGTTCTTC.

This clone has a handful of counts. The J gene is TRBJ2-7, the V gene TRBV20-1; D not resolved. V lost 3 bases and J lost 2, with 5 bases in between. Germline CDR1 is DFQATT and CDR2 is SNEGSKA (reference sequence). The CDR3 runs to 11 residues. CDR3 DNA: TGCAGTGCTAGCAGAACCTACGAGCAGTACTTC. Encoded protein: CSASRTYEQYF.

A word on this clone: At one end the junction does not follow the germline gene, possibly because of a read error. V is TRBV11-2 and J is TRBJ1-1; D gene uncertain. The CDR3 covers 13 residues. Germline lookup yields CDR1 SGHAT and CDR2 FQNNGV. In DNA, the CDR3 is TGTGCCAGCAGCTTTGGCCCACAAGTCGGGAACGTTTTT. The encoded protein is CASSFGPQVGNVF.

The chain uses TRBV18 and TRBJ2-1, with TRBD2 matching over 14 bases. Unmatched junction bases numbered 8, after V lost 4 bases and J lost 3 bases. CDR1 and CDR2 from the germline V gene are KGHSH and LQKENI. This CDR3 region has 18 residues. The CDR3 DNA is TGTGCCAGCTCACAAGGGACTAGCGGGAGAAGAAGCTACAATGAGCAGTTCTTC. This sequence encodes CASSQGTSGRRSYNEQFF.

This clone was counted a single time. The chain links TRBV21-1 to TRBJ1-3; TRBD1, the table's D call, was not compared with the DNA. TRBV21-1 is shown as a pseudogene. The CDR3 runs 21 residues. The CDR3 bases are TGTGCCAGCAGCAAAACTCTACGGACAGGGGGCTCCCGCATATCTGGAAACACCATATATTTT. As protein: CASSKTLRTGGSRISGNTIYF.

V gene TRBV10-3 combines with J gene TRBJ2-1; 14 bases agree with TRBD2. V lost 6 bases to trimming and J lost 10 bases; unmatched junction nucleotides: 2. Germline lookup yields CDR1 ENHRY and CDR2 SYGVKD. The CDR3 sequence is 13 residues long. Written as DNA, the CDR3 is TGTGCCATCAGCGGACTAGCGGGAGGAGAGCAGTTCTTC. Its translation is CAISGLAGGEQFF.